The present entry profiles one T cell receptor (beta chain) with its context. Amplification yielded TCR beta CDR3 regions, with RNA transcripts as the source. The HTBI set primed first-round TCR CDR3 RT-PCR. TCRdb passed the multiplex PCR reads through MiXCR, listing each CDR3 protein once. Of hundreds of thousands of distinct CDR3 sequences listed, roughly a third are singletons. These data originate in a study of T cells in Graves' hyperthyroidism and ophthalmopathy. This CDR3 has 14 amino acids. Germline V gene data show CDR1 as SEHNR and CDR2 as FQNEAQ (reference sequence). V shed 6 bases and J shed 4 bases, with 15 bases lying between them.

The TCR sequence derives from a middle-aged woman with Graves' hyperthyroidism. This chain uses TRBV7-9 with TRBJ1-2; possibly TRBD1 for D (5 bases). The sequenced material came from blood. For the CDR3, the DNA is TGTGCCAGCAGTGAAGAGATAGGGGCCTATGGCTACACCTTC. Translated, it gives CASSEEIGAYGYTF.